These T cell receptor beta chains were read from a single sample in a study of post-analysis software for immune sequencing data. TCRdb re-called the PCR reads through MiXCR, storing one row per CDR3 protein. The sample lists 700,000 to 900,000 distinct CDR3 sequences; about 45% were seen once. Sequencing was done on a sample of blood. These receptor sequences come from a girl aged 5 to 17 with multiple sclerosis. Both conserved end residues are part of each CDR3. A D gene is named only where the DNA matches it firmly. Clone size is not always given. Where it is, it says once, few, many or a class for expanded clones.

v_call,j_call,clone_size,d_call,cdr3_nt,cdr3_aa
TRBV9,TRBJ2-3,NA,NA,TGTGCCAGCAGCGCTACGGGACAACTTCGGAGGTATTTT,CASSATGQLRRYF
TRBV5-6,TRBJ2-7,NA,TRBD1,TGTGCCAGCAGCTTGGCCCCAGGGGGCTCCCACGAGCAGTACTTC,CASSLAPGGSHEQYF
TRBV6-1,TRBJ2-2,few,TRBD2,TGTGCCAGCTTCGGGAGGACCGGGGAGCTGTTTTTT,CASFGRTGELFF
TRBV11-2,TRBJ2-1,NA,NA,TGTGCCAGCAGCTTAGGGCCTAGCGACCCCTACAATGAGCAGTTCTTC,CASSLGPSDPYNEQFF
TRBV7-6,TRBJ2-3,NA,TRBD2,TGTGCCAGCAGCTTTATACTGGCGGGAGGAGGGGACACAGATACGCAGTATTTT,CASSFILAGGGDTDTQYF
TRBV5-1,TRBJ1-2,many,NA,TGCGCCAGCAGCTTGGGGACACTTAACTATGGCTACACCTTC,CASSLGTLNYGYTF
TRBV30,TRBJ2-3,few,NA,TGTGCCTGGACCGATCCGGGACGGCAGTATTTT,CAWTDPGRQYF
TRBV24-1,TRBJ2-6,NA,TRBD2,TGTGCCACCAGTGATAATATCGGGGGGGGCTCTGGGGCCAACGTCCTGACTTTC,CATSDNIGGGSGANVLTF
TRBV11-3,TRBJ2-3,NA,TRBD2,TGTGCCAGCAGCACGGGACTAGGCCACACAGATACGCAGTATTTT,CASSTGLGHTDTQYF
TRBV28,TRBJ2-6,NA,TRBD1,TGTGCCAGCAGTTTACCCGGGACAGGGGGCTCCGGGGCCAACGTCCTGACTTTC,CASSLPGTGGSGANVLTF
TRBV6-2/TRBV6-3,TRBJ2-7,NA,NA,TGTGCCAGCAGTTTACAGTTCTACGAGCAGTACTTC,CASSLQFYEQYF
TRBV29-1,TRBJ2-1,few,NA,TGCAGCGTTGATCAGGGGCGGTTGCAGTTCTTC,CSVDQGRLQFF
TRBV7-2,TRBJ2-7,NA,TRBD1,TGTGCCAGCATCTTGGAACAGGGGGCCTCCTACGAGCAGTACTTC,CASILEQGASYEQYF
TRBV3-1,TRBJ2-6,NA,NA,TGTGCCAGCAGCCAGGAAGGCTCTCGGGGGGCCAACGTCCTGACTTTC,CASSQEGSRGANVLTF
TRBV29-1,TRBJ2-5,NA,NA,TGCAGCGTTGCGCCAGCACAAGAGACCCAGTACTTC,CSVAPAQETQYF